Below, 25 T cell receptor beta chains from the same sample are listed, as sequenced in a study of long-term antiretroviral therapy in people with HIV. With survey level as its setting, the immunoSEQ assay was v3.0. The assay was immunoSEQ multiplex PCR, and TCRdb's table has in-frame clones only and misses some. The profile shows about 30,000 clones, around 93% of them singletons. Sequenced material: unsorted PBMCs, taken more than 7.3 years after starting antiretroviral therapy. The receptors derive from a man aged 50 or older with HIV.

The chain is built from TRBV4-2 and TRBJ1-5; maybe TRBD1 (6 bases). Trimming removed 0 bases from V and 0 bases from J, with 9 bases in between. This CDR3 has 16 amino acids. In germline, CDR1 is LGHNA, CDR2 YNFKEQ. For the CDR3, the DNA is TGTGCCAGCAGCCAAGAACCAGGGGATAGCAATCAGCCCCAGCATTTT. This gives the protein CASSQEPGDSNQPQHF.

This clone appeared once. Written as DNA, the CDR3 is TGTGCCAGCCGAGGGGGGTCCCCCTACAATGAGCAGTTCTTC. Its protein product is CASRGGSPYNEQFF. The chain carries TRBV6-5 and TRBJ2-1; D assignment may be TRBD1 or TRBD2 (6 bases each). Germline values: CDR1 MNHEY, CDR2 SVGAGI. The V and J ends lost 8 bases and 2 bases respectively, with 13 bases between them. The CDR3 extends over 14 amino acids.

The chain has TRBV2 and TRBJ2-5; no definite D call. The DNA matches TRBJ2-7 better at its end, which makes the J call doubtful. The CDR3 length is 14 residues. Germline assignment: CDR1 SNHLY and CDR2 FYNNEI. The chain's CDR3 is CASDPGRKSYEQYF. CDR3 bases: TGTGCCAGCGACCCCGGACGGAAGTCCTACGAGCAGTACTTC.

The CDR3 sequence: CASSFNPGTAYEQYF. Here the CDR3 DNA reads TGTGCCAGCAGCTTTAACCCCGGGACAGCATACGAGCAGTACTTC. The chain is built from TRBV11-2 and TRBJ2-7; 7 positions agree with TRBD1. Germline V gene lookup returns CDR1 SGHAT and CDR2 FQNNGV. The CDR3 consists of 15 residues. V was clipped by 3 bases and J by 4 bases; unmatched bases: 9.

This sequence joins TRBV9 and TRBJ2-5, with D maybe TRBD1 (6 bases). Germline-derived CDR1 and CDR2 are SGDLS and YYNGEE. There are 13 residues in the CDR3. Trimming removed 2 bases from V and 5 bases from J, with 10 bases in between. The CDR3 region is CASSVRQGETQYF. The CDR3 region has the DNA TGTGCCAGCAGCGTTCGTCAGGGGGAGACCCAGTACTTC.

The chain couples TRBV19 to TRBJ2-6, with D uncertain. V lost 3 bases and J lost 0, with 6 bases in between. This CDR3 contains 15 residues. CDR1 is LNHDA, CDR2 SQIVND, per germline (reference sequence). CDR3 nucleotides: TGTGCCAGTAGTATTTACAGCTCTGGGGCCAACGTCCTGACTTTC. It translates to CASSIYSSGANVLTF.

The chain joins TRBV6-1 to TRBJ1-5; unclear D gene. CDR1 is MNHNS, CDR2 SASEGT, per germline. Trimming left V 4 bases short and J 5 bases short, with 12 bases between. The CDR3 contains 14 residues. The CDR3 nucleotides are TGTGCCAGCAGTGGAAGCGTGACCCATCAGCCCCAGCATTTT. Translating it yields CASSGSVTHQPQHF.

The chain is built from TRBV18 and TRBJ2-7, with 9 bases matching TRBD1. In germline, CDR1 is KGHSH, CDR2 LQKENI. V dropped 6 bases and J dropped 1; count of bases not matched to a gene: 4. The CDR3 has 14 residues. CDR3 sequence (DNA): TGTGCCAGCTCCTCGGGACAGGGATCCTACGAGCAGTACTTC. Protein sequence: CASSSGQGSYEQYF.

The chain employs TRBV6-1 and TRBJ2-2; no reliable D call. The CDR3 runs to 14 residues. V was clipped by 1 base and J by 5 bases, with 8 bases between them. Looked up from germline, CDR1 is MNHNS and CDR2 is SASEGT. The DNA for the CDR3 is TGTGCCAGCAGTGAAGGACACTTAACCGGGGAGCTGTTTTTT. The encoded protein is CASSEGHLTGELFF.

The chain recombines TRBV5-5 with TRBJ2-5; possibly TRBD1 for D (5 bases). The CDR3 has 14 amino acids. V was pared by 1 base and J by 11 bases, with 18 bases between. Germline assignment: CDR1 SGHKS and CDR2 YYEKEE (reference sequence). CDR3 sequence reads: CASSLKAFGAPQYF. The CDR3 DNA sequence: TGTGCCAGCAGCTTGAAAGCGTTTGGGGCCCCTCAGTACTTC.

This clone was seen a few times. The J gene is TRBJ1-2, the V gene TRBV7-9; 10 bases align to TRBD1. Germline trimming cut 5 bases from V and 1 base from J; bases unmatched to any gene: 4. Germline V CDR1 and CDR2: SEHNR, FQNEAQ (reference sequence). This CDR3 contains 15 residues. CDR3 DNA sequence: TGTGCCAGCAGCCCCGGACAGGGGGTTAACTATGGCTACACCTTC. Amino acids: CASSPGQGVNYGYTF.

CDR3 coding DNA: TGTGCCAGTAGTATAAGGACAGGGAACTACGAGCAGTACTTC. It specifies CASSIRTGNYEQYF. This chain links TRBV19 with TRBJ2-7, with 8 bases identical to TRBD1. Trimming at V came to 2 bases and at J to 3 bases, leaving 3 bases not matched to a gene. Germline loops: CDR1 LNHDA, CDR2 SQIVND (reference sequence). The CDR3 spans 14 residues.

J is TRBJ1-6 and V is TRBV30; no definite D call. Germline V gives CDR1 GTSNPN, CDR2 SVGIG (reference sequence). V gave up 3 bases and J gave up 2 bases, with 8 bases separating them. The CDR3 is 14 residues long. Here the CDR3 DNA reads TGTGCCTGGAGCTCTCGGGCCTATAATTCACCCCTCCACTTT. Its translation: CAWSSRAYNSPLHF.

The chain carries TRBV29-1 and TRBJ1-1, with TRBD1 matching 9 bases. The germline V gene encodes CDR1 SQVTM and CDR2 ANQGSEA. This CDR3 spans 15 amino acids. V dropped 4 bases and J dropped 1; count of bases not matched to a gene: 7. The CDR3 DNA reads as TGCAGCGTTGTAGGGACAGGGAAGACGAACACTGAAGCTTTCTTT. Its translation is CSVVGTGKTNTEAFF.

V gene TRBV6-5 combines with J gene TRBJ1-5; D is uncertain. The CDR3 is 13 amino acids. Trimming cost V 0 bases and J 5 bases, with 5 bases left between them. From germline, CDR1 is MNHEY and CDR2 SVGAGI. CDR3 coding DNA: TGTGCCAGCAGTTACTCGAGAGATCAGCCCCAGCATTTT. It is translated as CASSYSRDQPQHF.

The rearrangement links TRBV9 to TRBJ2-1; TRBD2 matches at 10 bases. Losses at the gene ends were 1 base for V and 4 bases for J; bases not matched to a gene: 8. The germline V gene has CDR1 SGDLS and CDR2 YYNGEE. The CDR3 is 17 residues long. The CDR3: CASSVPTTSGSYNEQFF. CDR3 DNA: TGTGCCAGCAGCGTACCGACGACTAGCGGGTCTTACAATGAGCAGTTCTTC.

The chain joins TRBV6-4 to TRBJ2-2; TRBD1 aligns across 8 bases. The CDR3 runs to 15 residues. CDR1 and CDR2 from the germline V gene are MRHNA and SNTAGT. V lost 1 base to trimming and J lost 4 bases; unmatched junction nucleotides: 2. The DNA of the CDR3 is TGTGCCAGCAGTGACTACGACAGGGGCACCGGGGAGCTGTTTTTT. It is translated as CASSDYDRGTGELFF.

This chain joins TRBV5-1 and TRBJ2-3; 10 nucleotides line up with TRBD2. With 0 bases clipped from V and 5 bases from J, the junction kept 9 bases outside the gene matches. Germline V gives CDR1 SGHRS, CDR2 YFSETQ. This CDR3 is 17 amino acids long. This CDR3 reads CASSLGRAGGQGDTQYF. For the CDR3, the DNA is TGCGCCAGCAGCTTGGGTCGAGCGGGGGGGCAAGGAGATACGCAGTATTTT.

The chain's CDR3 is CASSSSGGSDQPQHF. Written as DNA, the CDR3 is TGCGCCAGCAGCTCGTCGGGGGGATCTGATCAGCCCCAGCATTTT. V gene TRBV5-1 combines with J gene TRBJ1-5; TRBD1 is a possible D gene (5 bases). Germline V gene lookup returns CDR1 SGHRS and CDR2 YFSETQ. The CDR3 spans 15 residues. Trimming took off 3 bases at V and 5 bases at J, with 15 bases between the two ends. Variable domain in full (rest from reference TRBV5-1 and TRBJ1-5): KAGVTQTPRYLIKTRGQQVTLSCSPISGHRSVSWYQQTPGQGLQFLFEYFSETQRNKGNFPGRFSGRQFSNSRSEMNVSTLELGDSALYLCASSSSGGSDQPQHFGDGTRLSIL.

The chain is built from TRBV19 and TRBJ2-3; tentative D call: TRBD2 (6 bases). CDR1 is LNHDA, CDR2 SQIVND, per germline (reference sequence). V was cut by 8 bases and J by 6 bases, with 15 bases left in between. This CDR3 has 13 residues. CDR3 bases: TGTGCCAGTGGCGGGACTGCTCAGGATACGCAGTATTTT. This codes for CASGGTAQDTQYF.

The V call is TRBV27, the J call TRBJ2-1; D possibly corresponds to TRBD1 (6 bases). This CDR3 spans 15 amino acids. Trimming left V 10 bases short and J 2 bases short, with 18 bases between. Germline V CDR1 and CDR2: MNHEY, SMNVEV (reference sequence). CDR3: CATRVGAETYNEQFF. CDR3 bases: TGTGCCACCAGGGTGGGGGCCGAAACCTACAATGAGCAGTTCTTC.

This clone was observed once. The rearrangement joins TRBV19 to TRBJ1-2, with TRBD1 matching over 11 bases. In germline, CDR1 is LNHDA, CDR2 SQIVND (reference sequence). This CDR3 contains 15 residues. Losses at the gene ends were 5 bases for V and 5 bases for J; bases not matched to a gene: 7. This CDR3 reads CASSSPGQGGYGYTF. The CDR3 nucleotides are TGTGCCAGTAGTTCTCCGGGACAGGGGGGTTATGGCTACACCTTC. The full variable domain, with the rest looked up from reference TRBV19 and TRBJ1-2, is DGGITQSPKYLFRKEGQNVTLSCEQNLNHDAMYWYRQDPGQGLRLIYYSQIVNDFQKGDIAEGYSVSREKKESFPLTVTSAQKNPTAFYLCASSSPGQGGYGYTFGSGTRLTVV.

The chain joins TRBV28 to TRBJ1-1, with 7 bases fitting TRBD1. The CDR3 loop spans 15 amino acids. The V gene end was trimmed by 5 bases and the J gene end by 1 base; junction bases not matched to a gene: 7. Germline V lookup: CDR1 MDHEN, CDR2 SYDVKM. The CDR3 here is CASSTYRGQNTEAFF. CDR3 in DNA: TGTGCCAGCAGTACTTACAGGGGCCAGAACACTGAAGCTTTCTTT.

The chain couples TRBV19 to TRBJ1-5; D is undetermined. From germline, CDR1 is LNHDA and CDR2 SQIVND (reference sequence). This CDR3 spans 14 amino acids. V gave up 7 bases and J gave up 2 bases, with 12 bases separating them. CDR3 DNA: TGTGCCAGTACTTACCGGGGAGGCAATCAGCCCCAGCATTTT. It specifies CASTYRGGNQPQHF.

This clone showed up just once. V is TRBV2 and J is TRBJ2-2; perhaps TRBD1 as D (6 bases). V shed 6 bases and J shed 6 bases, with 11 bases lying between them. CDR3 size: 13 residues. Germline assignment: CDR1 SNHLY and CDR2 FYNNEI. CDR3 nucleotides: TGTGCCAGCAGACAGGGACCCGCCGGGGAGCTGTTTTTT. Protein: CASRQGPAGELFF.